Shown below are 29 T cell receptor beta chains from a single sample sequenced in a study of shared clonotypes between healthy human individuals. Positive CCR7 selection of CD45RO-negative cells yielded the naive CD8 cells, and terminally differentiated effector memory CD45RA+ cells were excluded. The table came from immunoSEQ multiplex PCR; TCRdb's copy has only in-frame clones and leaves some out. This table holds about 2.1 million clones, approximately 94% found once. The sequenced sample consisted of naive CD8+ T cells from PBMCs. These receptors all come from a man aged 18 to 30 in good health. Some clones in this sample may be carry-over from other donors' samples.

CDR3 sequence: CASSLFGAGLAKNIQYF. In DNA, the CDR3 is TGTGCCAGCAGCTTGTTTGGCGCAGGCCTAGCCAAAAACATTCAGTACTTC. The chain uses TRBV5-4 and TRBJ2-4; D unclear. Germline values: CDR1 SGHNT, CDR2 YYREEE (reference sequence). The V end lost 1 base, the J end lost 0 bases, and 14 bases lay between the germline ends. The CDR3 runs to 17 residues.

The gene calls are TRBV10-3 and TRBJ1-1; D is undetermined. The ends were cut back, 3 bases at V and 0 bases at J, with 11 bases in the middle. This CDR3 is 15 amino acids long. CDR1 and CDR2 (germline): ENHRY, SYGVKD. The DNA for the CDR3 is TGTGCCATCAGTGAAGTCCCGCTTATGAACACTGAAGCTTTCTTT. Protein product: CAISEVPLMNTEAFF.

Comment on this clone: The sample holds other DNA sequences that translate to the same CDR3. The chain combines TRBV27 with TRBJ2-7; possibly TRBD2 for D (5 bases). The germline gives CDR1 MNHEY, CDR2 SMNVEV (reference sequence). Trimming stripped 6 bases from V and 0 bases from J, with 15 bases between. The CDR3 is 15 residues long. The chain's CDR3 is CASSPRGSSSYEQYF. The DNA for the CDR3 is TGTGCCAGCAGCCCGCGAGGGTCAAGCTCCTACGAGCAGTACTTC.

The gene calls are TRBV9 and TRBJ2-1; D not resolved. The CDR3 is made up of 16 amino acids. Germline V lookup: CDR1 SGDLS, CDR2 YYNGEE. The V and J ends lost 0 bases and 7 bases respectively, with 17 bases between them. The CDR3 bases are TGTGCCAGCAGCGTAGGCTCCCGTGGGTTCGGAAATGAGCAGTTCTTC. Encoded protein: CASSVGSRGFGNEQFF.

To note about this clone: The sample holds other DNA sequences that translate to the same CDR3. J is TRBJ2-7 and V is TRBV9; possibly TRBD2 for D (5 bases). Germline values: CDR1 SGDLS, CDR2 YYNGEE. V lost 2 bases to trimming and J lost 1 base, with 10 bases between them. The CDR3 runs 14 residues. The CDR3 DNA reads as TGTGCCAGCAGCGTTGGTGGGAGTTCCTACGAGCAGTACTTC. Protein sequence: CASSVGGSSYEQYF.

Comments on this clone: Being one base from a much bigger clone, this may be a read error. This chain joins TRBV13 and TRBJ2-1; D call uncertain. Germline CDR1 and CDR2: PRHDT and FYEKMQ (reference sequence). V lost 0 bases, J lost 6 bases, and 3 bases lay in between. The CDR3 has 12 residues. CDR3 nucleotide sequence: TGTGCCAGCAGCTTAGGGGCCAATGAGCAGTTCTTC. Its protein product is CASSLGANEQFF.

A single count supports this clone. This chain links TRBV29-1 with TRBJ2-7; D call uncertain. The CDR3 length is 12 residues. V was pared by 4 bases and J by 6 bases, with 13 bases between. Germline values: CDR1 SQVTM, CDR2 ANQGSEA. The CDR3 DNA follows: TGCAGCGTTGTCGTCCCCGGGCCCGAGCAGTACTTC. Protein sequence: CSVVVPGPEQYF.

The chain combines TRBV19 with TRBJ1-1; no clear D. Trimming removed 6 bases at V and 1 base at J, with 12 bases between. This CDR3 contains 14 residues. The germline CDR1 and CDR2 sequences are LNHDA and SQIVND (reference sequence). The DNA for the CDR3 is TGTGCCAGTAGCCTACATAAGTCGAACACTGAAGCTTTCTTT. It codes for CASSLHKSNTEAFF.

This clone has just one count. J is TRBJ2-1 and V is TRBV6-4; D is uncertain. The V end lost 3 bases, the J end lost 0 bases, and 12 bases lay between the germline ends. CDR1 and CDR2 (germline): MRHNA, SNTAGT. This CDR3 has 16 residues. CDR3 sequence (DNA): TGTGCCAGCAGTGAAAGTGGGCGTAGCTCCTACAATGAGCAGTTCTTC. Amino acids: CASSESGRSSYNEQFF.

In DNA form, the CDR3 reads TGTGCCTGGACCGATTCGGGATTTGAGCAGTTCTTC. It encodes CAWTDSGFEQFF. The genes are TRBV30 and TRBJ2-1; D perhaps matches TRBD2 (5 bases). V was shortened by 4 bases and J by 9 bases, with 13 bases between the two germline ends. Germline V gives CDR1 GTSNPN, CDR2 SVGIG (reference sequence). The CDR3 length is 12 residues. Full variable domain (rest looked up from reference TRBV30 and TRBJ2-1): SQTIHQWPATLVQPVGSPLSLECTVEGTSNPNLYWYRQAAGRGLQLLFYSVGIGQISSEVPQNLSASRPQDRQFILSSKKLLLSDSGFYLCAWTDSGFEQFFGPGTRLTVL.

The genes are TRBV9 and TRBJ1-1; 8 nucleotides line up with TRBD1. CDR1 and CDR2 from the germline V gene are SGDLS and YYNGEE. J lost 1 base, V lost 3 bases, and 8 bases had no gene match. CDR3 size: 16 residues. The CDR3 DNA follows: TGTGCCAGCAGCGGAACAGGGGGGGACTCGAACACTGAAGCTTTCTTT. It codes for CASSGTGGDSNTEAFF.

V is TRBV6-6 and J is TRBJ1-2; weak D call: TRBD1 (5 bases). The germline CDR1 and CDR2 sequences are MNHNY and SVGAGI (reference sequence). CDR3 size: 16 residues. V gave up 0 bases and J gave up 7 bases, with 18 bases separating them. The DNA for the CDR3 is TGTGCCAGCAGTTACTCTGGACAATCCCCAAGTGGTGGCTACACCTTC. Residues: CASSYSGQSPSGGYTF.

The V and J genes are TRBV4-1 and TRBJ1-5, with 8 bases identical to TRBD1. Germline V gives CDR1 MGHRA, CDR2 YSYEKL. The CDR3 has 18 residues. The V and J ends lost 4 bases and 3 bases, in that order; junction bases with no gene match: 14. The CDR3 reads CASSLDPADRDYNQPQHF. The CDR3 bases are TGCGCCAGCAGCCTAGACCCCGCGGACAGGGATTACAATCAGCCCCAGCATTTT.

The chain recombines TRBV15 with TRBJ2-7; perhaps TRBD2 as D (6 bases). Germline values: CDR1 LNHNV, CDR2 YYDKDF (reference sequence). V was clipped by 1 base and J by 0 bases, with 10 bases between them. The CDR3 is made up of 15 amino acids. The CDR3 sequence is CATSRVDGGSYEQYF. The DNA for the CDR3 is TGTGCCACCAGCAGAGTGGACGGGGGCTCCTACGAGCAGTACTTC.

The gene calls are TRBV27 and TRBJ2-5; D is unclear. Germline CDR1 is MNHEY and CDR2 is SMNVEV (reference sequence). The CDR3 is made up of 14 amino acids. Trimming took off 3 bases at V and 0 bases at J, with 8 bases between the two ends. CDR3 residues: CASSFLADQETQYF. CDR3 DNA: TGTGCCAGCAGTTTTTTGGCGGACCAAGAGACCCAGTACTTC.

This clone appeared a single time. The CDR3: CASSTNRGTEAFF. Here the CDR3 DNA reads TGTGCCAGCAGTACAAACAGGGGAACTGAAGCTTTCTTT. The V gene is TRBV6-5, the J gene TRBJ1-1; 7 nucleotides match TRBD1. Germline assignment: CDR1 MNHEY and CDR2 SVGAGI. The CDR3 sequence is 13 residues long. After removal of 5 bases from V and 5 bases from J, the junction contained 5 bases not matched to a gene.

The chain links TRBV15 to TRBJ1-5; 11 bases are a match to TRBD1. The CDR3 consists of 19 residues. V lost 4 bases, J lost 0 bases, and 11 bases stayed unmatched. Germline CDR1 reads LNHNV; CDR2 reads YYDKDF (reference sequence). DNA of the CDR3: TGTGCCACCAGCACCCTTCCGGGACAGGGGGATTTTAGCAATCAGCCCCAGCATTTT. Its translation is CATSTLPGQGDFSNQPQHF.

The V gene is TRBV19, the J gene TRBJ1-1, with TRBD1 as a possible D gene (5 bases). CDR1 and CDR2 (germline): LNHDA, SQIVND (reference sequence). The CDR3 totals 15 residues. The ends were cut back, 5 bases at V and 0 bases at J, with 13 bases in the middle. The DNA of the CDR3 is TGTGCCAGTAGTCTCTCCGACAGTTTGAACACTGAAGCTTTCTTT. It specifies CASSLSDSLNTEAFF.

This clone appeared a single time. The chain joins TRBV9 to TRBJ1-1; D call uncertain. This CDR3 region has 13 residues. V was cut by 0 bases and J by 5 bases, with 8 bases left in between. Germline CDR1 SGDLS, CDR2 YYNGEE. CDR3: CASSVEERTEAFF. The CDR3 nucleotides read TGTGCCAGCAGCGTAGAGGAGCGTACTGAAGCTTTCTTT.

The gene calls are TRBV7-6 and TRBJ2-3; 9 positions agree with TRBD2. The CDR3 is made up of 17 amino acids. From germline, CDR1 is SGHVS and CDR2 FNYEAQ. V lost 1 base to trimming and J lost 4 bases; unmatched junction nucleotides: 9. This CDR3 is CASSLVGLREGADTQYF. CDR3 coding DNA: TGTGCCAGCAGCTTAGTTGGTTTGCGGGAGGGTGCAGATACGCAGTATTTT.

This chain uses TRBV4-1 with TRBJ2-7, with D unresolved. Germline CDR1 reads MGHRA; CDR2 reads YSYEKL. Trimming took off 1 base at V and 3 bases at J, with 13 bases between the two ends. The CDR3 runs 15 residues. For the CDR3, the DNA is TGCGCCAGCAGCCAAGGGGTCCCTCCCTACTACGAGCAGTACTTC. Translation: CASSQGVPPYYEQYF.

The V and J genes are TRBV9 and TRBJ1-3; D is possibly TRBD1 (5 bases). Trimming took 3 bases from V and 2 from J, leaving 15 bases between them. Per the germline V gene, CDR1 is SGDLS and CDR2 is YYNGEE. The CDR3 is made up of 16 amino acids. The CDR3: CASSDASRGAGNTIYF. Written as DNA, the CDR3 is TGTGCCAGCAGCGATGCCTCAAGGGGAGCTGGAAACACCATATATTTT.

The chain employs TRBV4-1 and TRBJ2-7; TRBD2 matches at 7 bases. Germline V gene sequence: CDR1 MGHRA, CDR2 YSYEKL. The CDR3 has 13 amino acids. After removal of 5 bases from V and 5 bases from J, the junction contained 6 bases not matched to a gene. The CDR3 DNA follows: TGCGCCAGCAGCAAAGCGGGGAAGCACGAGCAGTACTTC. Translation: CASSKAGKHEQYF.

J is TRBJ1-5 and V is TRBV28, with TRBD1 matching 7 bases. Per the germline V gene, CDR1 is MDHEN and CDR2 is SYDVKM. J gave up 7 bases and V 6 bases, and 9 bases lay outside the gene matches. The CDR3 totals 14 residues. The CDR3 bases are TGTGCCAGCAGCTCTGACAGGGTTTTGCAGCCCCAGCATTTT. Translation: CASSSDRVLQPQHF.

This clone came up once. This chain links TRBV27 with TRBJ2-3; tentatively, D is TRBD1 (7 bases). With 8 bases removed from V and 2 bases from J, the gap between germline ends came to 17 bases. Germline V CDR1 and CDR2: MNHEY, SMNVEV (reference sequence). This CDR3 spans 15 amino acids. The CDR3 is CASSYRGGYTDTQYF. CDR3 nucleotides: TGTGCCAGCTCCTACAGGGGAGGTTACACAGATACGCAGTATTTT.

The chain combines TRBV28 with TRBJ1-2; tentatively, D is TRBD1 (5 bases). Trimming removed 5 bases from V and 6 bases from J, with 19 bases in between. The CDR3 spans 15 residues. The germline gives CDR1 MDHEN, CDR2 SYDVKM. CDR3 in DNA: TGTGCCAGCAGTCCCCTGGGGCGGTCATGGAATGGCTACACCTTC. Protein product: CASSPLGRSWNGYTF.

This chain joins TRBV2 and TRBJ2-1; possibly TRBD2 for D (6 bases). The length of the CDR3 is 14 residues. The germline V gene has CDR1 SNHLY and CDR2 FYNNEI. The germline V and J ends were trimmed by 7 bases and 5 bases, with 15 bases remaining between them. The CDR3 loop reads CASTTPGENNEQFF. The CDR3 bases are TGTGCCAGCACTACTCCGGGAGAGAACAATGAGCAGTTCTTC.

The table lists this clone with a count of one. The rearrangement uses TRBV9 and TRBJ2-7; the D gene is possibly TRBD2 (6 bases). The CDR3 covers 15 residues. Trimming took 1 base from V and 1 from J, leaving 12 bases between them. The germline gives CDR1 SGDLS, CDR2 YYNGEE. For the CDR3, the DNA is TGTGCCAGCAGCGTAAAGGGAGGAGGATCCTACGAGCAGTACTTC. Protein sequence: CASSVKGGGSYEQYF.

The gene calls are TRBV5-6 and TRBJ1-3; 8 bases are a match to TRBD1. Per the germline V gene, CDR1 is SGHDT and CDR2 is YYEEEE. This CDR3 is 16 amino acids long. Losses at the gene ends were 4 bases for V and 3 bases for J; bases not matched to a gene: 9. CDR3 amino acids: CASSPMTGDGGNTIYF. Written as DNA, the CDR3 is TGTGCCAGCAGCCCCATGACAGGGGATGGTGGAAACACCATATATTTT.